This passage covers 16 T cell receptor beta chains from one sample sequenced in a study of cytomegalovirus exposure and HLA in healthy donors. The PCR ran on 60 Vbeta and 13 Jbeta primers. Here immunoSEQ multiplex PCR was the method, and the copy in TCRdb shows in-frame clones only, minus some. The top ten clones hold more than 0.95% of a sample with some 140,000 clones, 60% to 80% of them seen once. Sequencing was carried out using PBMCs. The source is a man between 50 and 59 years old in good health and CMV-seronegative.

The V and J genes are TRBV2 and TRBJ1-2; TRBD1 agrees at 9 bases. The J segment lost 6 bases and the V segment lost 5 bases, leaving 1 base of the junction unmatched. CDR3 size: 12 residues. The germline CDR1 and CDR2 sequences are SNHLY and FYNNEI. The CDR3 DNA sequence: TGTGCCAGCAGTTGGGACAGGGATGGCTACACCTTC. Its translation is CASSWDRDGYTF.

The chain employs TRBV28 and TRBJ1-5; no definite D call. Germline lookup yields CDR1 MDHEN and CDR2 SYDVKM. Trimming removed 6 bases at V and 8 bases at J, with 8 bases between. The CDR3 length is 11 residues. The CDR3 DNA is TGTGCCAGCAGCGACTTGAAGCCCCAGCATTTT. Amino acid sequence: CASSDLKPQHF.

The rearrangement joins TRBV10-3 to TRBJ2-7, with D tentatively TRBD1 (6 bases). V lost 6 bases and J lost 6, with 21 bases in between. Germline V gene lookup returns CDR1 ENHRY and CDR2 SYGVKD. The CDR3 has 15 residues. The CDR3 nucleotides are TGTGCCATCAGCGCCGGGAACACGAGGGGGACCGAGCAGTACTTC. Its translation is CAISAGNTRGTEQYF.

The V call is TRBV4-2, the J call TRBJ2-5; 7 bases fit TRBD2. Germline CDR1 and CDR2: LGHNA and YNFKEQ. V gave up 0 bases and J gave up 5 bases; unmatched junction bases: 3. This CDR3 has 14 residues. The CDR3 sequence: CASSQDGGRETQYF. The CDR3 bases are TGTGCCAGCAGCCAAGACGGGGGGAGGGAGACCCAGTACTTC.

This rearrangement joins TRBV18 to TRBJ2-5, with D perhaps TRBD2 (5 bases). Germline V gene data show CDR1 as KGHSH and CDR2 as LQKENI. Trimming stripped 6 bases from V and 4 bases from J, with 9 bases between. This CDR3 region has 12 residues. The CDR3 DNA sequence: TGTGCCAGCTCCGGACTTATAGAGACCCAGTACTTC. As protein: CASSGLIETQYF.

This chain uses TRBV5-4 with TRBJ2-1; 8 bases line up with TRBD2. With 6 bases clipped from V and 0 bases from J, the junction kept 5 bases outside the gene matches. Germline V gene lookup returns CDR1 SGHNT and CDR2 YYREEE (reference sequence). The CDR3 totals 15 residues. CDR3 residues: CASTEAGDSYNEQFF. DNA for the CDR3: TGTGCCAGCACTGAAGCGGGGGACTCCTACAATGAGCAGTTCTTC.

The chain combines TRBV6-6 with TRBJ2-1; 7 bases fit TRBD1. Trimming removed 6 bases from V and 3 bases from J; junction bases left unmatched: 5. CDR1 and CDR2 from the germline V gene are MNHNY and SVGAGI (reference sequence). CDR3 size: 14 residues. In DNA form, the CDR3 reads TGTGCCAGCAGCCACAGGGGCAGCTACAATGAGCAGTTCTTC. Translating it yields CASSHRGSYNEQFF.

The CDR3 bases are TGCGCCAGCAGTCCCCAACGAGGGTTGGGCCAAGAGACCCAGTACTTC. Protein product: CASSPQRGLGQETQYF. This chain links TRBV10-2 with TRBJ2-5; tentatively, D is TRBD2 (5 bases). The V and J ends lost 5 bases and 1 base respectively, with 17 bases between them. Germline CDR1 and CDR2: WSHSY and SAAADI. The CDR3 runs to 16 residues.

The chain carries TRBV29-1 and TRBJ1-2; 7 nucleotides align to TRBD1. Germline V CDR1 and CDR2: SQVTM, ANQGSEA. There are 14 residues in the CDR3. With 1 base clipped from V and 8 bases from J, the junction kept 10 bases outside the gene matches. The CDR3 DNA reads TGCAGCGTTGAAGTCCCCCAGGGGGTGGGAGGCTACACCTTC. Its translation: CSVEVPQGVGGYTF.

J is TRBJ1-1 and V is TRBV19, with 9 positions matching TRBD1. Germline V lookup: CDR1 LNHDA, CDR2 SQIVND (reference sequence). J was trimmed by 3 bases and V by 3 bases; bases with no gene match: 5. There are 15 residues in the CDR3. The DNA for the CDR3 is TGTGCCAGTAGTATGGGGACAGGGAGGTACACTGAAGCTTTCTTT. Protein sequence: CASSMGTGRYTEAFF.

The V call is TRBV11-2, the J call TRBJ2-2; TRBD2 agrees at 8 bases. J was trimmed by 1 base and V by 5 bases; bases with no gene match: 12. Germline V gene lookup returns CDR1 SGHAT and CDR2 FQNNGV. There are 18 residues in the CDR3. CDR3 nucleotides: TGTGCCAGCAGCCGAAATCGACTAGCGCGAAAGAACACCGGGGAGCTGTTTTTT. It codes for CASSRNRLARKNTGELFF.

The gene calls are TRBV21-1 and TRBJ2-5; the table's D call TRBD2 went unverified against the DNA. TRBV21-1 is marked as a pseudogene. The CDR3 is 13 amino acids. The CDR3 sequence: CASSKDMRETQYF. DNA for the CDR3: TGTGCCAGCAGCAAAGATATGAGGGAGACCCAGTACTTC.

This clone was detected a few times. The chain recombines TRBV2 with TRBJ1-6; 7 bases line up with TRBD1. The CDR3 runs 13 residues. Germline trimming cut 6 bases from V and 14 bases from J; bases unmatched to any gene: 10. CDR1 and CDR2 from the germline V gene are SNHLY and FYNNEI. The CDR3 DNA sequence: TGTGCCAGCAGGGGGACAGCGAAGTATACCCTCCACTTT. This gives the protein CASRGTAKYTLHF.

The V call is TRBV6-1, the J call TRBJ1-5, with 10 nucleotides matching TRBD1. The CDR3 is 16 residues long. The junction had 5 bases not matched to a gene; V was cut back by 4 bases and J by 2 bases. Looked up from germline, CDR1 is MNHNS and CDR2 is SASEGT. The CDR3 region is CASSVPGTGGNQPQHF. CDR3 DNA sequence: TGTGCCAGCAGTGTTCCCGGGACAGGGGGCAATCAGCCCCAGCATTTT.

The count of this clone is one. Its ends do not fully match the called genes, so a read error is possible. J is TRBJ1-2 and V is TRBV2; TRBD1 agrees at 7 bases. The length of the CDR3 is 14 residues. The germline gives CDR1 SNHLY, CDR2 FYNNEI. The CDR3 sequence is CASSEGQANYGYTF. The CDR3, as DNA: TGTGCCAGCAGCGAAGGACAGGCTAACTATGGCTACACCTTC. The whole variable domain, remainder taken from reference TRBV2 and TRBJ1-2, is EPEVTQTPSHQVTQMGQEVILRCVPISNHLYFYWYRQILGQKVEFLVSFYNNEISEKSEIFDDQFSVERPDGSNFTLKIRSTKLEDSAMYFCASSEGQANYGYTFGSGTRLTVV.

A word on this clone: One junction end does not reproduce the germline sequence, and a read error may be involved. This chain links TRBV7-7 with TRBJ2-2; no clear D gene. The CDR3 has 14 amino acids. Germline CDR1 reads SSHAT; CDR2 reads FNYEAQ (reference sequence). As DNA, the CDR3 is TGTGCTAGCAGCTTAGAAGCTAACACCGGGGAGCTGTTTTTT. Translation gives CASSLEANTGELFF. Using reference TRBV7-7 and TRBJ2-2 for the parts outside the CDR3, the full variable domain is GAGVSQSPRYKVTKRGQDVTLRCDPISSHATLYWYQQALGQGPEFLTYFNYEAQPDKSGLPSDRFSAERPEGSISTLTIQRTEQRDSAMYRCASSLEANTGELFFGEGSRLTVL.